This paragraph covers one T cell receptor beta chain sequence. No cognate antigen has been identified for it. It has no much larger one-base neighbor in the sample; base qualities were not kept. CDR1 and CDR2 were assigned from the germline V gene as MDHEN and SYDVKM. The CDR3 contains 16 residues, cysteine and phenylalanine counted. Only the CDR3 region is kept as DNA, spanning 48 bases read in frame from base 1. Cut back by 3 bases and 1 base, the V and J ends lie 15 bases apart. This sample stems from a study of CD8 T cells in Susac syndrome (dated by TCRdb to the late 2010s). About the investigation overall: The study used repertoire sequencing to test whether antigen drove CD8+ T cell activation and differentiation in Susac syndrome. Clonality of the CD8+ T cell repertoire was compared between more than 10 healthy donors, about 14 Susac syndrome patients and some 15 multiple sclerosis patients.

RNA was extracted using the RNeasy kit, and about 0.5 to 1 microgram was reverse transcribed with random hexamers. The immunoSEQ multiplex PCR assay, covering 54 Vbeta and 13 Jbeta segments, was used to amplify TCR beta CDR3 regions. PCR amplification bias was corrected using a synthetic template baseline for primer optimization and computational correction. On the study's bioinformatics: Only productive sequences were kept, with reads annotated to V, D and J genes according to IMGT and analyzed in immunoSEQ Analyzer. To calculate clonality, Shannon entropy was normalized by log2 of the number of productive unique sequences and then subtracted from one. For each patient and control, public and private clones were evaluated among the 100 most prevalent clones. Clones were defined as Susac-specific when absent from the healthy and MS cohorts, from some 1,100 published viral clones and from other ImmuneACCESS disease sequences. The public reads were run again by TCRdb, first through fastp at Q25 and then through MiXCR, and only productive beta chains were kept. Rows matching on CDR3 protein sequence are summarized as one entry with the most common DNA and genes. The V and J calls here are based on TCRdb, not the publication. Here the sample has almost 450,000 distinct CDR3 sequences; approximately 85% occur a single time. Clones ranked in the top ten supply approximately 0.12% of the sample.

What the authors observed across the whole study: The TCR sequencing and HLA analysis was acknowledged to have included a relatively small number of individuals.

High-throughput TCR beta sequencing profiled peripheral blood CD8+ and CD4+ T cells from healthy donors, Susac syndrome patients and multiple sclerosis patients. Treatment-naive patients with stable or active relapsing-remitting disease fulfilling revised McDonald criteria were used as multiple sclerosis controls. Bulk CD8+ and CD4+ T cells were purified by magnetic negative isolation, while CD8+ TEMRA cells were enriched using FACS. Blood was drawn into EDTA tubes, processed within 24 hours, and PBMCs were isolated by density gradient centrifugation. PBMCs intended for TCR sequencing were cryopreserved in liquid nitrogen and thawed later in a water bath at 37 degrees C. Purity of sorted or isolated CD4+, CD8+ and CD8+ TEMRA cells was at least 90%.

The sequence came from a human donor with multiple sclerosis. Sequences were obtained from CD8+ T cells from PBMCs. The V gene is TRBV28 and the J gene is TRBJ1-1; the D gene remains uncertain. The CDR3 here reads CASSLSGEGENTEAFF. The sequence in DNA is TGTGCCAGCAGTTTGTCCGGGGAGGGAGAGAACACTGAAGCTTTCTTT.